The table lists the clone carrying this T cell receptor beta chain with a few counts. The target antigen is unknown. This entry belongs to a study of T cells after yellow fever vaccination. Germline CDR1 and CDR2: SGHRS and YFSETQ. The CDR3 contains 16 residues. After removal of 4 bases from V and 4 bases from J, the junction contained 6 bases not matched to a gene. Study-wide results and limits: Sorted repertoires could include abundant contaminating clonotypes from bulk cells.

One entry per CDR3 protein, called by TCRdb with MiXCR from the 5' RACE reads. The sample shows 250,000 to 400,000 distinct CDR3 sequences, roughly 4.3% of them seen only once. This material consisted of PBMCs, taken 15 days after the yellow fever booster vaccination. The chain couples TRBV5-1 to TRBJ2-5; 14 bases map to TRBD2. This receptor was taken from a man aged 18-30 years who received the YFV17D yellow fever vaccine. CDR3 DNA: TGCGCCAGCAGCGGAGGGACTAGCGGGGGTCCAGAGACCCAGTACTTC. Translation gives CASSGGTSGGPETQYF.